This T cell receptor (beta chain) was captured by sequencing in a study of immune evolution from preneoplasia to lung adenocarcinoma. Study results and caveats: Later-stage lesions seemingly showed higher T cell density and diversity than normal lung. Top clone frequencies peaked in normal lung, apparently declining through invasive adenocarcinoma.

CDR1 is SGHTS and CDR2 is YDEGEE in the germline V gene. V lost 2 bases and J 5 bases, leaving 23 bases between the germline ends. CDR3 size: 18 residues. Remarks on this clone: The target antigen is unknown.

Sequenced by immunoSEQ multiplex PCR; TCRdb stores in-frame clones only, minus some. Here the sample spans 10,000 or so clones, roughly 83% being singletons. Patient tissue came from resections in Japan or China, 2014–2017. This receptor was obtained from a donor at least 70 years old with lung adenocarcinoma. Input material: FFPE minimally invasive lung adenocarcinoma tissue. V gene TRBV5-8 combines with J gene TRBJ2-1; D possibly corresponds to TRBD1 (7 bases). CDR3 loop: CASSFTGEVLARHNEQFF. CDR3 nucleotide sequence: TGTGCCAGCAGCTTTACAGGGGAAGTTCTAGCGAGACACAATGAGCAGTTCTTC.